Listed below are T cell receptor beta chains from one sample, sequenced in a study of blood T cell repertoires in COVID-19. Produced via immunoSEQ multiplex PCR; TCRdb's table is partial and in-frame only. The data show fewer than 200,000 clones, with about four fifths seen just once and roughly 1.9% held by the top ten. The sample was peripheral blood. These receptors were collected from a woman of 80 years or more with acute or convalescent COVID-19. CDR3s include the opening cysteine and the closing phenylalanine or tryptophan. Each record gives: J gene, V gene, CDR3 protein.

j_call: TRBJ2-7
v_call: TRBV24-1
cdr3_aa: CATSDSHRYEQYF

j_call: TRBJ1-2
v_call: TRBV19
cdr3_aa: CASSIDLVQGLNYGYTF

j_call: TRBJ1-3
v_call: TRBV6-6
cdr3_aa: CASSGAGGPGNTIYF

j_call: TRBJ2-5
v_call: TRBV5-1
cdr3_aa: CASSLGTAQETQYF

j_call: TRBJ2-1
v_call: TRBV7-9
cdr3_aa: CASSLEAGGSYNEQFF

j_call: TRBJ2-7
v_call: TRBV7-9
cdr3_aa: CAGGDPYEQYF

j_call: TRBJ1-2
v_call: TRBV9
cdr3_aa: CASSSRQGAGYTF

j_call: TRBJ2-5
v_call: TRBV18
cdr3_aa: CASSLNQGRQETQYF

j_call: TRBJ1-1
v_call: TRBV28
cdr3_aa: CASSLRGVGEAFF

j_call: TRBJ2-1
v_call: TRBV5-6
cdr3_aa: CASSLSGGPSYNEQFF

j_call: TRBJ2-1
v_call: TRBV19
cdr3_aa: CASSRRLAGEVVDEQFF

j_call: TRBJ2-5
v_call: TRBV14
cdr3_aa: CASSQDVGGRETQYF

j_call: TRBJ2-7
v_call: TRBV4-1
cdr3_aa: CASSQQGQGSYEQYF

j_call: TRBJ2-3
v_call: TRBV10-3
cdr3_aa: CAISDTSGRAADTQYF

j_call: TRBJ2-3
v_call: TRBV11-3
cdr3_aa: CASSLGRGTDTQYF

j_call: TRBJ2-7
v_call: TRBV5-1
cdr3_aa: CASRPDRAGAEQYF

j_call: TRBJ1-1
v_call: TRBV19
cdr3_aa: CASSTRTGLVPEAFF

j_call: TRBJ1-1
v_call: TRBV4-3
cdr3_aa: CASSQGPRGMNTEAFF

j_call: TRBJ1-5
v_call: TRBV19
cdr3_aa: CASTPYGDRPSNQPQHF

j_call: TRBJ1-3
v_call: TRBV5-1
cdr3_aa: CASSLEGASGNTIYF

j_call: TRBJ1-6
v_call: TRBV28
cdr3_aa: CASSLPLSSYNSPLHF